This record looks at one TCR beta chain sequence and its context. As yet, its antigen is unknown. Specified treatment: over 15 received Ad26.COV2.S at low or high dose, single or two shots; 5 received placebo; per-sample allocation not given. Material that was analyzed had been drawn on day 63 after the first vaccine or placebo injection. J gave up 5 bases and V 0 bases, and 8 bases lay outside the gene matches. CDR1 is MNHNS and CDR2 is SASEGT in the germline V gene. This CDR3 spans 17 amino acids. TCRdb's table, derived via immunoSEQ multiplex PCR, lists solely in-frame clones and lacks some. The sample yields a few hundred thousand clones, around 91% seen once. The data were obtained in a study of Ad26.COV2.S vaccination and SARS-CoV-2 variants. Study at large: A participant enrolled in the COV1001 Ad26.COV2.S trial arm provided the sample. Ad26.COV2.S, an intramuscular injection, was given once or twice 56 days apart. Study-level findings and limits: Whether participants received vaccine or placebo, their non-spike TCR breadth was similar. Vaccinees displayed broader spike-specific TCR repertoires than placebo recipients.

This specimen was peripheral blood, taken in a trial of Ad26.COV2.S vaccine versus placebo. The V and J genes are TRBV6-1 and TRBJ2-3; 10 bases fit TRBD2. The sequence was obtained from a person aged 18-65 years who received the Ad26.COV2.S COVID-19 vaccine or a placebo. The CDR3 protein is CASSEAPASGSGDTQYF. CDR3 nucleotide sequence: TGTGCCAGCAGTGAAGCGCCGGCTAGCGGGAGTGGAGATACGCAGTATTTT.